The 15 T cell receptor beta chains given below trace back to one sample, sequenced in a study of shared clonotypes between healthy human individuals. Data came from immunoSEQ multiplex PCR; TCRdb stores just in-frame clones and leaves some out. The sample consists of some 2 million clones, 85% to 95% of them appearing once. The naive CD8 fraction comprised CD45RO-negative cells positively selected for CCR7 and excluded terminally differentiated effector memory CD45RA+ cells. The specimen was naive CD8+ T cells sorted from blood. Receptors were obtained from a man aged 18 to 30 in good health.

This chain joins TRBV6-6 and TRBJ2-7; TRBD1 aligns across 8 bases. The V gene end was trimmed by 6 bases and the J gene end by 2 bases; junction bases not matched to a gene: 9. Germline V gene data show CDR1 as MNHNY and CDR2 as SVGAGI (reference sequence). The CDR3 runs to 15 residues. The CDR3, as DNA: TGTGCCAGCAGCTCAGGGGGCCCGGGAACCTACGAGCAGTACTTC. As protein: CASSSGGPGTYEQYF.

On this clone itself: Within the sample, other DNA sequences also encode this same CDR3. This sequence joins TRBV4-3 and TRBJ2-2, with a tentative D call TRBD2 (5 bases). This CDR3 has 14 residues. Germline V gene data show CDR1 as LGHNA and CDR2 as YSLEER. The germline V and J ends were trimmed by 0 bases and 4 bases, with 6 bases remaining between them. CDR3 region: CASSQDRGTGELFF. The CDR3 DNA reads TGCGCCAGCAGCCAAGATCGGGGCACCGGGGAGCTGTTTTTT.

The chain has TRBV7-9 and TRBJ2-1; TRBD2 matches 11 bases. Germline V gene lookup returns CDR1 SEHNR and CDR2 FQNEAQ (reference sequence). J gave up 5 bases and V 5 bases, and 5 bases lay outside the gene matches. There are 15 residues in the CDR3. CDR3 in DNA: TGTGCCAGCAGCCCTAGCGGGAGGAGCAACAATGAGCAGTTCTTC. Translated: CASSPSGRSNNEQFF.

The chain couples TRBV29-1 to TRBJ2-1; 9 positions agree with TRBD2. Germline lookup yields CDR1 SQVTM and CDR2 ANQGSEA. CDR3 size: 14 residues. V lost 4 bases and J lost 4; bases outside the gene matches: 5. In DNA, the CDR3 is TGCAGCGTTGTGAGGCTAGCGGGATACAATGAGCAGTTCTTC. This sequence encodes CSVVRLAGYNEQFF.

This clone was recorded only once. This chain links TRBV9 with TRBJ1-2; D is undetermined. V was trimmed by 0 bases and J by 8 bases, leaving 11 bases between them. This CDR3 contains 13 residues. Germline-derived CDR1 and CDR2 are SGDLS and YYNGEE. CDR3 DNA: TGTGCCAGCAGCGTAGACCGGTCTGGGGGCTACACCTTC. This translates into CASSVDRSGGYTF.

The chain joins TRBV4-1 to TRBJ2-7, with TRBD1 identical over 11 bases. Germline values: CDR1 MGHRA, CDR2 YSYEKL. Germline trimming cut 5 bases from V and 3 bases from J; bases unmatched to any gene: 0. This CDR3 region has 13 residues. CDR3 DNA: TGCGCCAGCAGCGGGACAGGGGGCTACGAGCAGTACTTC. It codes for CASSGTGGYEQYF.

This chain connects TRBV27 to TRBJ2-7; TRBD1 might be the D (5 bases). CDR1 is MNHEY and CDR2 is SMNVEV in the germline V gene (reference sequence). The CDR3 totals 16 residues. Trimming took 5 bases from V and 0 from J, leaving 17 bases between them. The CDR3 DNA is TGTGCCAGCAGTCCTCAGACAGCTATAATCTCCTACGAGCAGTACTTC. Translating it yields CASSPQTAIISYEQYF.

CDR3 in amino acids: CASLPGTGDPYEQYF. CDR3 in DNA: TGCGCCAGCTTGCCCGGGACAGGGGATCCGTACGAGCAGTACTTC. V and J are TRBV5-1 and TRBJ2-7, with 10 bases fitting TRBD1. Germline V CDR1 and CDR2: SGHRS, YFSETQ. The CDR3 is made up of 15 amino acids. Trimming at V came to 7 bases and at J to 4 bases, leaving 11 bases not matched to a gene. The variable domain in full, completed from reference TRBV5-1 and TRBJ2-7, reads KAGVTQTPRYLIKTRGQQVTLSCSPISGHRSVSWYQQTPGQGLQFLFEYFSETQRNKGNFPGRFSGRQFSNSRSEMNVSTLELGDSALYLCASLPGTGDPYEQYFGPGTRLTVT.

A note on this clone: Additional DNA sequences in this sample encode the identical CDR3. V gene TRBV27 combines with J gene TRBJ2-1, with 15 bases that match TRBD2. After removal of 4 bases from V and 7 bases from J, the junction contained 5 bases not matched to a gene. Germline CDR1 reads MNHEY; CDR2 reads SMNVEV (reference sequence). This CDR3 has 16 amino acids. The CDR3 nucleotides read TGTGCCAGCAGTTCCCGGACTAGCGGGAGGGCTAATGAGCAGTTCTTC. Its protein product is CASSSRTSGRANEQFF.

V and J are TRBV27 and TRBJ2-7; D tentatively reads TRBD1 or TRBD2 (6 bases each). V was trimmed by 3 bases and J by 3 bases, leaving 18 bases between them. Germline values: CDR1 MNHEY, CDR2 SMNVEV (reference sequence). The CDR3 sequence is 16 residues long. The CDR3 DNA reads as TGTGCCAGCAGTTTTTCCGGGGGCGCTTTGGTCTACGAGCAGTACTTC. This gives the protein CASSFSGGALVYEQYF.

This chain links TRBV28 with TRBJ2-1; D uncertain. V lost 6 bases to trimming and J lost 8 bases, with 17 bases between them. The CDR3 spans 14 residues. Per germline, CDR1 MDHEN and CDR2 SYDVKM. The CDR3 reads CASSQNPIVDEQFF. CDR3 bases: TGTGCCAGCAGCCAAAACCCGATCGTGGATGAGCAGTTCTTC. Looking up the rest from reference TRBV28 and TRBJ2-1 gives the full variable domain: DVKVTQSSRYLVKRTGEKVFLECVQDMDHENMFWYRQDPGLGLRLIYFSYDVKMKEKGDIPEGYSVSREKKERFSLILESASTNQTSMYLCASSQNPIVDEQFFGPGTRLTVL.

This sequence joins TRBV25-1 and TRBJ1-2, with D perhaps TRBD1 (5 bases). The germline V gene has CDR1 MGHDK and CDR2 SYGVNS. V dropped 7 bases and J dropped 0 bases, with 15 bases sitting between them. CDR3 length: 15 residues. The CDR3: CASIGIQGANYGYTF. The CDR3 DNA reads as TGTGCCAGCATAGGTATCCAGGGAGCTAACTATGGCTACACCTTC.

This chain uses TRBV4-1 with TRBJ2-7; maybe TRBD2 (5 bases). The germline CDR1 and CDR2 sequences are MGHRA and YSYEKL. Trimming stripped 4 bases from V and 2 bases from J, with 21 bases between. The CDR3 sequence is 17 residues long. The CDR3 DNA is TGCGCCAGCAGCCTAGGGCTGCGCGGAGGAGAGGCCTACGAGCAGTACTTC. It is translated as CASSLGLRGGEAYEQYF.

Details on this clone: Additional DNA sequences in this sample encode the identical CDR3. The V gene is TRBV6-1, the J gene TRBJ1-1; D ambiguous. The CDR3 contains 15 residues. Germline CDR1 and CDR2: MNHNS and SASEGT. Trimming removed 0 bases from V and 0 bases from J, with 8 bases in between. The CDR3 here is CASSEAPGMNTEAFF. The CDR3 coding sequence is TGTGCCAGCAGTGAAGCTCCGGGGATGAACACTGAAGCTTTCTTT.

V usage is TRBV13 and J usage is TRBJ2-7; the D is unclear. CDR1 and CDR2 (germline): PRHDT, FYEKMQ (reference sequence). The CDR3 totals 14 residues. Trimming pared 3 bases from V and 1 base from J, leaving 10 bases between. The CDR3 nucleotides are TGTGCCAGCAGCTTTTCGGGCTTATCCTACGAGCAGTACTTC. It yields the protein CASSFSGLSYEQYF.